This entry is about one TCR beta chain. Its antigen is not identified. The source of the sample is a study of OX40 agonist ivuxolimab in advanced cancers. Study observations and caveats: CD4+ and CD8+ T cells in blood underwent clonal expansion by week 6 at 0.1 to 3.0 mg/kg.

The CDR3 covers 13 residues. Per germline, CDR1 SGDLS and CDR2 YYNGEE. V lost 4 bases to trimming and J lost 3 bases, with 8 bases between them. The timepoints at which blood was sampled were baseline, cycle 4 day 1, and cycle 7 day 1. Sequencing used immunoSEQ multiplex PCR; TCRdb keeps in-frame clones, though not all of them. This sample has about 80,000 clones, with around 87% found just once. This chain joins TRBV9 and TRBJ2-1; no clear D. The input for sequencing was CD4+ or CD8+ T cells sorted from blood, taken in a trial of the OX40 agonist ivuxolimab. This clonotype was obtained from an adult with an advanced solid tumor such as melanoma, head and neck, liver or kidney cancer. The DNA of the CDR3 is TGTGCCAGCAGCCCCCGGAGCTACAATGAGCAGTTCTTC. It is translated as CASSPRSYNEQFF.